Below, one T cell receptor (beta chain) is given with its context. The antigen is undetermined. A couple of CD3G-deficient patients had more severe autoimmunity; all had some. Patients aged 2 to 39 years had fewer naive and more memory CD4+ and CD8+ T cells. This CDR3 contains 13 residues. Germline V gene lookup returns CDR1 SGHRS and CDR2 YFSETQ. J was trimmed by 8 bases and V by 4 bases; bases with no gene match: 8. The PCR used 52 TRBV and 13 TRBJ primers. The method was immunoSEQ multiplex PCR; TCRdb's version includes in-frame clones alone and lacks a portion of them. The table records tens of thousands of clones, approximately 93% of them present only once. The entry originates in a study of regulatory T cells. General observations from the study: Regulatory T cells showed the strongest V-J pair restriction and V/J gene skewing among patient repertoires. Control CD8+ cells showed a nonsignificant trend toward higher Shannon entropy than patient CD8+ cells.

Sequencing used CD8+ T cells sorted from blood. This receptor was taken from a child under 10 years old with CD3G deficiency. The chain recombines TRBV5-1 with TRBJ1-2, with TRBD1 matching 7 bases. CDR3 nucleotides: TGCGCCAGCAGCCCGACAGGGATGAGAGGCTACACCTTC. This translates into CASSPTGMRGYTF.